The rows below give T cell receptor beta chains drawn from one sample of a study of post-analysis software for immune sequencing data. TCRdb re-called the PCR reads through MiXCR, storing one row per CDR3 protein. This table has hundreds of thousands of distinct CDR3 sequences, 25% to 30% appearing once. The specimen was blood. These TCRs come from a girl aged 10 to 17 with multiple sclerosis. Both conserved end residues are part of each CDR3.

v_call,cdr3_aa
TRBV12-3/TRBV12-4,CASSFRRINTEAFF
TRBV10-3,CAITTGTGNTIYF
TRBV12-3/TRBV12-4,CASTLGSREDYEQYF
TRBV5-1,CASSHRSGGVYNEQFF
TRBV20-1,CSARVSRRVHEQYF
TRBV6-5,CASSYLGEMYGYTF
TRBV13,CASSLGNTKAFF
TRBV6-2/TRBV6-3,CASSLFRSYNEQFF
TRBV20-1,CSATTPRPWREQFF
TRBV5-4,CASSFRAERNEKLFF
TRBV3-1,CASSQTGGGQPQHF
TRBV2,CASRERFLAKNIQYF
TRBV12-3/TRBV12-4,CASSSGKGTGYTF
TRBV4-3,CASSQDRQTNYGYTF
TRBV12-3/TRBV12-4,CASSPDQGYTF
TRBV14,CASSQDGDHEQYF
TRBV4-1,CASSQEGVQDGGETQYF
TRBV6-5,CASSLRTSGFPYEQYF
TRBV24-1,CATSDAGLAGGSYNEQFF
TRBV28,CASSFARREKLFF
TRBV6-6,CASSNPGLNYGYTF
TRBV5-1,CASSLLDTDTQYF
TRBV18,CASSPPTRSDEQFF
TRBV5-1,CASRGTGALSEQYF
TRBV20-1,CSANSGRRQNEQFF
TRBV7-9,CASSEAPDPVETQYF
TRBV12-3/TRBV12-4,CAGSLEGGLYEQYF
TRBV14,CASSQNSGTTGYTF
TRBV6-6,CASSIGGPQNIQYF